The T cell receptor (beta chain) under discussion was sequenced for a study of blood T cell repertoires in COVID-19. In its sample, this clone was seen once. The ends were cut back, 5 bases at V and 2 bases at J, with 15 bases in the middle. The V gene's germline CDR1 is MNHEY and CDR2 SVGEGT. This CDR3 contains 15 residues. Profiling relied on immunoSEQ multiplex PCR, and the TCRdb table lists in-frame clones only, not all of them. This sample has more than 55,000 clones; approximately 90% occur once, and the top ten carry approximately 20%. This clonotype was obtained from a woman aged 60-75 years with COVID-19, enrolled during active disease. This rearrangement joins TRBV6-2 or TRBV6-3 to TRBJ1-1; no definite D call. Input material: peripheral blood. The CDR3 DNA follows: TGTGCCAGCAGTACCCCCGGGAGGGTAAACACTGAAGCTTTCTTT. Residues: CASSTPGRVNTEAFF.